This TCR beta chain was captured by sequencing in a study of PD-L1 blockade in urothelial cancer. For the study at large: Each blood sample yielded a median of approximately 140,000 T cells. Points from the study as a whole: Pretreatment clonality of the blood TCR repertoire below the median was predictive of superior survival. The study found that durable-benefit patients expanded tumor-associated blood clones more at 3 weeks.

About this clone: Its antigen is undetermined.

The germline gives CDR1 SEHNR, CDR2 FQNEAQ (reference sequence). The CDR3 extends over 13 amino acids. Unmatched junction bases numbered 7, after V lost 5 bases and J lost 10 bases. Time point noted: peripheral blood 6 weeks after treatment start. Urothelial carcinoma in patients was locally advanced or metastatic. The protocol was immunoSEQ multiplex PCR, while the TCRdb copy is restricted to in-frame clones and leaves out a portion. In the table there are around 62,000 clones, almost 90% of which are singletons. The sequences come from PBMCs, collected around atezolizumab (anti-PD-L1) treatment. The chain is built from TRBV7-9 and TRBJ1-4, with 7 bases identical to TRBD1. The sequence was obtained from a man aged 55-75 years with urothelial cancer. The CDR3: CASSLDPGGKLFF. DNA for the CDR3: TGTGCCAGCAGCCTAGACCCAGGGGGAAAACTGTTTTTT.